A single sample gave rise to the 17 T cell receptor beta chains below, sequenced in a study of breast tumors, draining lymph nodes, adjacent tissues (TCRdb year 2016). Library creation used multiplex PCR. The sequencer listed for this sample is Illumina HiSeq 2000. Clones were called with MiXCR by TCRdb after fastp trimmed the public reads at Q25, and only in-frame beta chains were retained. CDR3 protein sequences are deduplicated, and each keeps its most common genes and DNA. This sample is represented by tens of thousands of distinct CDR3 sequences; approximately 30% of them were singletons. The ten largest make up 8.1% of the sample. The axillary draining lymph nodes of breast cancer patients were the source of the lymph node samples. Material: axillary lymph node tissue. The receptors stem from a female donor with breast cancer. Some clones in this sample may be carry-over from other donors' samples.

This clonotype was observed at least ten times. DNA for the CDR3: TGTGCCAGTAGTACAGGACAGTACAGCTACGAGCAGTACTTC. Its protein product is CASSTGQYSYEQYF. The chain couples TRBV19 to TRBJ2-7; tentatively, D is TRBD1 (6 bases). Germline V CDR1 and CDR2: LNHDA, SQIVND (reference sequence). V lost 4 bases, J lost 3 bases, and 13 bases lay in between. The CDR3 runs to 14 residues.

The chain joins TRBV11-2 to TRBJ2-7; 12 nucleotides line up with TRBD2. Trimming took 4 bases from V and 5 from J; bases not matched to a gene: 3. CDR3 length: 14 residues. Germline assignment: CDR1 SGHAT and CDR2 FQNNGV. CDR3: CASSWTSGTNEQYF. The DNA for the CDR3 is TGTGCCAGCAGCTGGACTAGCGGGACCAACGAGCAGTACTTC.

This clonotype was observed many times. A single base separates this from a much larger clone, so it may be a read error. CDR3 DNA: TGTGCCAGCAGCTCGCAAGGAGCGACTAGCGGTATCTCCTACGAGCAGTACTTC. It translates to CASSSQGATSGISYEQYF. The rearrangement links TRBV5-5 to TRBJ2-7; 9 nucleotides line up with TRBD2. Germline V gene sequence: CDR1 SGHKS, CDR2 YYEKEE (reference sequence). CDR3 length: 18 residues. V dropped 3 bases and J dropped 0; count of bases not matched to a gene: 13.

In this sample, this clonotype turned up many times. This sequence joins TRBV4-2 and TRBJ2-7; TRBD2 matches 10 bases. V dropped 0 bases and J dropped 2; count of bases not matched to a gene: 4. Germline V gene sequence: CDR1 LGHNA, CDR2 YNFKEQ. The CDR3 runs to 16 residues. The CDR3 spells CASSQEGLAGAYEQYF. The CDR3 DNA is TGTGCCAGCAGCCAAGAGGGGCTAGCGGGAGCCTACGAGCAGTACTTC.

This clonotype was counted at least ten times. The chain carries TRBV20-1 and TRBJ2-3; D is perhaps TRBD1 (8 bases). V lost 7 bases and J 5 bases, leaving 22 bases between the germline ends. Germline CDR1 DFQATT, CDR2 SNEGSKA (reference sequence). The CDR3 totals 15 residues. CDR3 region: CSGSGGGRVGDTQYF. CDR3 nucleotide sequence: TGCAGTGGCTCAGGGGGCGGGAGAGTGGGAGATACGCAGTATTTT.

This clonotype appeared many times. The chain employs TRBV4-2 and TRBJ1-5, with D possibly being TRBD1 (5 bases). Deletions cut 0 bases from V and 7 bases from J, with 13 bases between. CDR3 size: 15 residues. Germline-derived CDR1 and CDR2 are LGHNA and YNFKEQ. The CDR3 sequence is CASSQDWGTVQPQHF. In DNA form, the CDR3 reads TGTGCCAGCAGCCAAGATTGGGGCACAGTACAGCCCCAGCATTTT.

The J gene is TRBJ1-5, the V gene TRBV7-2; 7 bases match TRBD1. The V gene end was trimmed by 5 bases and the J gene end by 2 bases; junction bases not matched to a gene: 15. Germline V gene lookup returns CDR1 SGHTA and CDR2 FQGNSA. This CDR3 has 18 amino acids. CDR3 in DNA: TGTGCCAGCAGCCCGAGCGACAGGGCGAACTATGGCAATCAGCCCCAGCATTTT. Its protein is CASSPSDRANYGNQPQHF.

This clonotype came up many times. The chain uses TRBV20-1 and TRBJ2-1; tentative D call: TRBD2 (6 bases). There are 14 residues in the CDR3. V lost 1 base and J 2 bases, leaving 9 bases between the germline ends. Germline V lookup: CDR1 DFQATT, CDR2 SNEGSKA (reference sequence). DNA of the CDR3: TGCAGTGCTAGAGCGGGGGTTACCTACAATGAGCAGTTCTTC. Its protein product is CSARAGVTYNEQFF.

On this clonotype: This may be a read error: a much more frequent sequence differs by one nucleotide. J is TRBJ2-1 and V is TRBV11-3; D possibly uses TRBD1 or TRBD2 (5 bases each). In germline, CDR1 is SGHNT, CDR2 YENEEA. This CDR3 is 13 amino acids long. With 2 bases removed from V and 9 bases from J, the gap between germline ends came to 11 bases. CDR3: CASSLTGPAEQFF. CDR3 coding DNA: TGTGCCAGCAGCTTAACGGGGCCGGCTGAGCAGTTCTTC.

This clonotype was seen repeatedly, ten times or more. A much larger clonotype is one base distant, so this may be a read error. The CDR3 DNA follows: TGTGCCAGCACCCAAGGGCTTAGCTCCTACGAGCAGTCCTTC. Translated: CASTQGLSSYEQSF. The rearrangement joins TRBV9 to TRBJ2-7; D call uncertain. This CDR3 region has 14 residues. Germline CDR1 is SGDLS and CDR2 is YYNGEE.

Of note for this clonotype: A junction end diverges from the germline sequence, so it may reflect a read error. This sequence joins TRBV20-1 and TRBJ1-5; TRBD1 is a possible D gene (6 bases). Germline-derived CDR1 and CDR2 are DFQATT and SNEGSKA (reference sequence). The CDR3 totals 14 residues. The chain's CDR3 is CSARDGQPNPPQHF. The CDR3 DNA reads TGCAGTGCTAGAGACGGACAGCCAAATCCGCCCCAGCATTTT.

Ten or more counts support this clonotype. The chain uses TRBV11-2 and TRBJ2-1; maybe TRBD2 (5 bases). The V and J ends lost 0 bases and 4 bases respectively, with 13 bases between them. This CDR3 has 16 amino acids. The germline gives CDR1 SGHAT, CDR2 FQNNGV. The CDR3, as DNA: TGTGCCAGCAGCTTAGATTCGAGGGAGCCTTACAATGAGCAGTTCTTC. This encodes CASSLDSREPYNEQFF.

With respect to this clonotype: The DNA is omitted, as the CDR3 cannot be located on it reliably, and the CDR3 follows TCRdb's listing. This rearrangement joins TRBV2 to TRBJ2-2; the D call of TRBD1 is as the table states it, not checked on the DNA. CDR1 is SNHLY and CDR2 is FYNNEI in the germline V gene. The CDR3 region is 19 residues in length, termini included. The CDR3 sequence is CASSQGAPTYEQYFGELFF.

The sample holds many counts of this clonotype. The rearrangement joins TRBV12-3 or TRBV12-4 to TRBJ2-1, with 16 bases that match TRBD2. The CDR3 length is 18 residues. With 8 bases clipped from V and 1 base from J, the junction kept 8 bases outside the gene matches. The CDR3 sequence: CASQGLAGGPSSYNEQFF. The CDR3 nucleotides read TGTGCCAGCCAGGGACTAGCGGGAGGGCCGTCGTCCTACAATGAGCAGTTCTTC.

The chain joins TRBV7-9 to TRBJ1-1; 9 nucleotides match TRBD1. The ends lost 3 bases at V and 10 bases at J; junction bases unmatched: 12. The CDR3 extends over 15 amino acids. Looked up from germline, CDR1 is SEHNR and CDR2 is FQNEAQ (reference sequence). CDR3 nucleotide sequence: TGTGCCAGCAGCTTTGGAACAGGGGGCGCAGGTGGAGCTTTCTTT. Amino acids: CASSFGTGGAGGAFF.

This clonotype showed up many times. This chain's CDR3 is CARDRTNYGYTF. The CDR3 nucleotides are TGTGCCAGAGATAGGACGAACTATGGCTACACCTTC. The J gene is TRBJ1-2, the V gene TRBV19, with D unresolved. V lost 9 bases, J lost 2 bases, and 10 bases lay in between. Germline values: CDR1 LNHDA, CDR2 SQIVND (reference sequence). The CDR3 runs 12 residues.

At least ten counts were recorded for this clonotype. A much larger clone lies a single base off, so this may be a read error. The gene calls are TRBV12-3 or TRBV12-4 and TRBJ1-5; D possibly corresponds to TRBD1 (6 bases). The CDR3 consists of 15 residues. Trimming stripped 3 bases from V and 4 bases from J, with 13 bases between. The CDR3 spells CASSFARRGNQPQHF. The DNA for the CDR3 is TGTGCCAGCAGTTTCGCGCGCAGGGGAAATCAGCCCCAGCATTTT.